This T cell receptor beta chain was profiled in a study of blood T cell repertoires in COVID-19. Study background: There were acute and convalescent COVID-19 samples, and they came from the United States, Italy and Spain. In each case, the material was cDNA or gDNA derived from T cells, B-cell-depleted T cells, or PBMCs.

In the authors' workflow: Amplifying reference gene primers gave estimates of nucleated cell counts. Using immunoSEQ multiplex PCR, the repertoire was profiled, and TCRdb retains in-frame clones only, with some absent. Clone size and V and J calls were adopted from that table, with D and trimming inferred from the DNA. The table shows about 73,000 clones, with more than 70% occurring only once. This clone has a handful of counts. A Seattle source enrolled patients during active infection and followed them longitudinally. Germline values: CDR1 SGHTA, CDR2 FQGNSA. The CDR3 extends over 15 amino acids. The V gene lost 1 base and the J gene lost 6 bases, with 12 bases spanning the gap.

The sample consisted of peripheral blood. The chain joins TRBV7-2 to TRBJ2-2; TRBD2 is a possible D gene (5 bases). This TCR was recovered from a man between 65 and 79 years old with COVID-19, enrolled during active disease. CDR3 sequence: CASSLGLAVAGELFF. The DNA of the CDR3 is TGTGCCAGCAGCTTAGGGCTAGCAGTGGCCGGGGAGCTGTTTTTT.